Below are 27 T cell receptor beta chains sequenced from a single sample in a study of graft-versus-host responses after intestinal transplantation. For these receptors, no antigen is known. Repertoires were generated with immunoSEQ multiplex PCR, while TCRdb's copy carries only in-frame clones and drops some. The sample records roughly 120,000 clones, 90% being singletons. Sequencing was performed on unstimulated CD4+ T cells sorted from spleen or lymph node cells, taken before intestinal transplant. Receptor source: a human donor who received an intestinal transplant.

CDR3 protein: CASSFRDSYEQYF. The CDR3 DNA follows: TGTGCCAGCAGCTTCAGGGACTCCTACGAGCAGTACTTC. This chain uses TRBV5-6 with TRBJ2-7, with TRBD1 as a possible D gene (5 bases). Trimming shortened V by 2 bases and J by 0 bases, and 6 bases separated the two germline ends. Germline-derived CDR1 and CDR2 are SGHDT and YYEEEE. The CDR3 covers 13 residues.

V and J are TRBV2 and TRBJ2-7, with D unclear. V was clipped by 4 bases and J by 0 bases, with 7 bases between them. Germline CDR1 is SNHLY and CDR2 is FYNNEI. This CDR3 has 13 amino acids. The DNA for the CDR3 is TGTGCCAGCAGTGGCACTTTCTCCTACGAGCAGTACTTC. Encoded protein: CASSGTFSYEQYF.

CDR3 loop: CASSPRDRGHEKLFF. CDR3 sequence (DNA): TGTGCCAGCAGCCCCCGGGACAGGGGACATGAAAAACTGTTTTTT. The chain combines TRBV11-2 with TRBJ1-4; the match to TRBD1 covers 10 bases. After removal of 5 bases from V and 6 bases from J, the junction contained 6 bases not matched to a gene. The germline gives CDR1 SGHAT, CDR2 FQNNGV. This CDR3 is built from 15 residues.

The J gene is TRBJ2-3, the V gene TRBV27, with 7 bases aligning to TRBD2. V was clipped by 1 base and J by 3 bases; unmatched bases: 4. The CDR3 runs to 15 residues. The germline gives CDR1 MNHEY, CDR2 SMNVEV (reference sequence). The CDR3 region is CASSLWASGTDTQYF. The DNA for the CDR3 is TGTGCCAGCAGTTTATGGGCTAGCGGAACAGATACGCAGTATTTT.

This clone is a singleton in its sample. The chain uses TRBV7-7 and TRBJ2-2, with 7 bases fitting TRBD2. V gave up 6 bases and J gave up 1 base; unmatched junction bases: 8. This CDR3 is 16 amino acids long. Germline V lookup: CDR1 SSHAT, CDR2 FNYEAQ (reference sequence). In nucleotides, the CDR3 is TGTGCCAGCAGTTCAGGACTAGGCGTGAACACCGGGGAGCTGTTTTTT. Translated, it gives CASSSGLGVNTGELFF. The full variable domain, with the rest looked up from reference TRBV7-7 and TRBJ2-2, is GAGVSQSPRYKVTKRGQDVTLRCDPISSHATLYWYQQALGQGPEFLTYFNYEAQPDKSGLPSDRFSAERPEGSISTLTIQRTEQRDSAMYRCASSSGLGVNTGELFFGEGSRLTVL.

The chain has TRBV7-9 and TRBJ2-7; perhaps TRBD2 as D (6 bases). Trimming removed 1 base from V and 6 bases from J, with 19 bases in between. The CDR3 sequence is 16 residues long. Germline CDR1 reads SEHNR; CDR2 reads FQNEAQ (reference sequence). The DNA for the CDR3 is TGTGCCAGCAGCTTAGTATCGGGGGTGGACATAGGCGAGCAGTACTTC. It is translated as CASSLVSGVDIGEQYF.

The chain is built from TRBV19 and TRBJ2-7; D is unclear. CDR1 LNHDA and CDR2 SQIVND come from the germline V gene (reference sequence). The CDR3 length is 13 residues. Deletions cut 3 bases from V and 2 bases from J, with 8 bases between. CDR3 protein: CASSIGGTYEQYF. CDR3 DNA sequence: TGTGCCAGTAGTATCGGCGGAACCTACGAGCAGTACTTC.

In this sample, this clone turned up once. J is TRBJ1-3 and V is TRBV29-1, with no clear D. The length of the CDR3 is 13 residues. Germline V gives CDR1 SQVTM, CDR2 ANQGSEA. The V and J ends lost 6 bases and 1 base respectively, with 10 bases between them. CDR3 in amino acids: CSVPGGSGNTIYF. The CDR3 DNA reads TGCAGCGTGCCTGGAGGTTCTGGAAACACCATATATTTT. Full variable domain (rest looked up from reference TRBV29-1 and TRBJ1-3): SAVISQKPSRDICQRGTSLTIQCQVDSQVTMMFWYRQQPGQSLTLIATANQGSEATYESGFVIDKFPISRPNLTFSTLTVSNMSPEDSSIYLCSVPGGSGNTIYFGEGSWLTVV.

The chain links TRBV10-2 to TRBJ2-7; 8 bases align to TRBD1. The J segment lost 2 bases and the V segment lost 6 bases, leaving 9 bases of the junction unmatched. Germline V CDR1 and CDR2: WSHSY, SAAADI. The CDR3 spans 15 residues. CDR3 bases: TGCGCCAGCAGAACCGGACAGGGTTTAGCCTACGAGCAGTACTTC. Protein sequence: CASRTGQGLAYEQYF.

This clone was seen only a few times. The rearrangement joins TRBV5-6 to TRBJ1-4; 7 positions agree with TRBD1. Germline trimming cut 0 bases from V and 7 bases from J; bases unmatched to any gene: 9. The CDR3 contains 16 residues. CDR1 and CDR2 (germline): SGHDT, YYEEEE. As DNA, the CDR3 is TGTGCCAGCAGCTTGGGGGCGACAGGGAGGCGTGAAAAACTGTTTTTT. This encodes CASSLGATGRREKLFF.

Notes on this clone: The junction and the germline gene differ at one end; a read error may be behind it. Other DNA sequences within the sample encode an identical CDR3. V gene TRBV7-9 combines with J gene TRBJ2-7; tentatively, D is TRBD2 (6 bases). In germline, CDR1 is SEHNR, CDR2 FQNEAQ (reference sequence). CDR3 size: 16 residues. CDR3 sequence reads: CASSLEAGTRPYEQYF. The DNA of the CDR3 is TGTGCCAGCAGCTTAGAGGCTGGGACTCGACCCTATGAGCAGTACTTC.

This chain connects TRBV5-8 to TRBJ1-4, with D perhaps TRBD1 (6 bases). Germline CDR1 reads SGHTS; CDR2 reads YDEGEE. V lost 7 bases, J lost 8 bases, and 18 bases lay in between. This CDR3 is built from 14 residues. The CDR3 here is CASRAGTKKEKLFF. The CDR3 nucleotides read TGTGCCAGCCGCGCCGGGACAAAGAAAGAAAAACTGTTTTTT. Drawing the rest from reference TRBV5-8 and TRBJ1-4, the complete variable domain is EAGVTQSPTHLIKTRGQQATLRCSPISGHTSVYWYQQALGLGLQFLLWYDEGEERNRGNFPPRFSGRQFPNYSSELNVNALELEDSALYLCASRAGTKKEKLFFGSGTQLSVL.

This clone was seen a handful of times. This CDR3 is CASSAWTGSMNTEAFF. The CDR3, as DNA: TGTGCCAGCAGCGCTTGGACAGGGAGCATGAACACTGAAGCTTTCTTT. The chain joins TRBV7-2 to TRBJ1-1; the match to TRBD1 covers 8 bases. V trimming: 5 bases; J trimming: 0 bases; junction bases outside the gene matches: 8. The CDR3 runs 16 residues. Germline V gene sequence: CDR1 SGHTA, CDR2 FQGNSA.

CDR3 loop: CASTPGLASVSYNEQFF. For the CDR3, the DNA is TGTGCCAGTACCCCGGGACTAGCATCCGTCTCCTACAATGAGCAGTTCTTC. The J gene is TRBJ2-1, the V gene TRBV19; 9 bases are a match to TRBD2. Germline V CDR1 and CDR2: LNHDA, SQIVND (reference sequence). CDR3 length: 17 amino acids. J lost 0 bases, V lost 7 bases, and 10 bases had no gene match. Using reference TRBV19 and TRBJ2-1 for the parts outside the CDR3, the full variable domain is DGGITQSPKYLFRKEGQNVTLSCEQNLNHDAMYWYRQDPGQGLRLIYYSQIVNDFQKGDIAEGYSVSREKKESFPLTVTSAQKNPTAFYLCASTPGLASVSYNEQFFGPGTRLTVL.

The chain recombines TRBV30 with TRBJ2-7; 10 bases are a match to TRBD1. V dropped 0 bases and J dropped 6; count of bases not matched to a gene: 5. The germline CDR1 and CDR2 sequences are GTSNPN and SVGIG (reference sequence). The CDR3 is 14 residues long. This CDR3 is CAWSVGQGGLEQYF. DNA for the CDR3: TGTGCCTGGAGTGTCGGACAGGGGGGCCTCGAGCAGTACTTC.

The CDR3 spells CASSWTSALNTGELFF. The CDR3 bases are TGCGCCAGCAGTTGGACTAGCGCTTTGAACACCGGGGAGCTGTTTTTT. The chain uses TRBV5-1 and TRBJ2-2, with 9 bases matching TRBD2. The CDR3 covers 16 residues. Germline V gene lookup returns CDR1 SGHRS and CDR2 YFSETQ. After removal of 5 bases from V and 1 base from J, the junction contained 6 bases not matched to a gene.

V is TRBV5-1 and J is TRBJ2-5, with D possibly TRBD2 on 6 matching bases. This CDR3 region has 16 residues. Trimming removed 1 base at V and 3 bases at J, with 16 bases between. CDR1 and CDR2 (germline): SGHRS, YFSETQ. CDR3 protein: CASSLSPGGKKETQYF. CDR3 nucleotides: TGCGCCAGCAGCTTGTCGCCTGGGGGGAAGAAAGAGACCCAGTACTTC.

The CDR3 DNA reads TGCGCCAGCAGCTTGGTCACAGGGGGCTTCGACACTGAAGCTTTCTTT. Translated, it gives CASSLVTGGFDTEAFF. The chain employs TRBV5-1 and TRBJ1-1; 9 nucleotides align to TRBD1. The junction had 6 bases not matched to a gene; V was cut back by 0 bases and J by 3 bases. The CDR3 spans 16 residues. Germline-derived CDR1 and CDR2 are SGHRS and YFSETQ.

The CDR3 DNA sequence: TGTGCCAGCAGCTTAGGCCAGCGTAATTACAATGAGCAGTTCTTC. It codes for CASSLGQRNYNEQFF. This sequence joins TRBV7-9 and TRBJ2-1; D gene ambiguous. CDR3 length: 15 residues. V was cut by 1 base and J by 4 bases, with 11 bases left in between. Germline loops: CDR1 SEHNR, CDR2 FQNEAQ (reference sequence).

The chain combines TRBV19 with TRBJ2-6; 8 nucleotides agree with TRBD1. This CDR3 is 18 amino acids long. Germline loops: CDR1 LNHDA, CDR2 SQIVND (reference sequence). Unmatched junction bases numbered 11, after V lost 5 bases and J lost 2 bases. The CDR3 DNA is TGTGCCAGTAGTCCCCGGACAGGGCGGCCAACTGGGGCCAACGTCCTGACTTTC. It is translated as CASSPRTGRPTGANVLTF.

The chain recombines TRBV28 with TRBJ2-7; 10 bases agree with TRBD1. Unmatched junction bases numbered 6, after V lost 4 bases and J lost 0 bases. Germline CDR1 MDHEN, CDR2 SYDVKM. CDR3 size: 16 residues. This CDR3 is CASSSAGTGVSYEQYF. The CDR3 DNA follows: TGTGCCAGCAGTTCCGCCGGGACAGGGGTCTCCTACGAGCAGTACTTC.

The rearrangement links TRBV28 to TRBJ2-5; weak D call: TRBD2 (6 bases). Germline CDR1 is MDHEN and CDR2 is SYDVKM. The CDR3 has 14 residues. With 5 bases removed from V and 5 bases from J, the gap between germline ends came to 15 bases. DNA for the CDR3: TGTGCCAGCAGTCGGGCCATCCGGGGGGAGACCCAGTACTTC. Protein product: CASSRAIRGETQYF.

The CDR3 coding sequence is TGCGCCAGCAGCTTCTTCCCTGAGCTCCAAGAGACCCAGTACTTC. Protein: CASSFFPELQETQYF. J is TRBJ2-5 and V is TRBV5-1; D not resolved. Germline V gene data show CDR1 as SGHRS and CDR2 as YFSETQ. The CDR3 consists of 15 residues. V lost 2 bases and J lost 1, with 12 bases in between.

V gene TRBV2 combines with J gene TRBJ2-7; D ambiguous. There are 14 residues in the CDR3. The V end lost 5 bases, the J end lost 0 bases, and 11 bases lay between the germline ends. Per the germline V gene, CDR1 is SNHLY and CDR2 is FYNNEI. In DNA, the CDR3 is TGTGCCAGCAGTAGCGCTCGTGACTCCTACGAGCAGTACTTC. Translation: CASSSARDSYEQYF.

CDR3 loop: CATSRERRGASYNEQFF. In nucleotides, the CDR3 is TGTGCCACCAGCAGAGAGCGGCGGGGGGCATCCTACAATGAGCAGTTCTTC. The chain combines TRBV15 with TRBJ2-1, with 8 bases matching TRBD2. J lost 1 base, V lost 0 bases, and 5 bases had no gene match. The CDR3 contains 17 residues. The germline CDR1 and CDR2 sequences are LNHNV and YYDKDF (reference sequence).

The rearrangement joins TRBV18 to TRBJ2-1; 7 nucleotides line up with TRBD1. The CDR3 covers 14 residues. Germline trimming cut 2 bases from V and 3 bases from J; bases unmatched to any gene: 1. Germline CDR1 reads KGHSH; CDR2 reads LQKENI. As DNA, the CDR3 is TGTGCCAGCTCACCAGGGACAGTCTACAATGAGCAGTTCTTC. It translates to CASSPGTVYNEQFF.

This clone appeared a few times. The gene calls are TRBV7-9 and TRBJ2-5, with D hard to call. Between the trimmed V and J ends, which lost 1 base and 3 bases, there was a span of 6 bases. CDR3 length equals 13 residues. The germline V gene encodes CDR1 SEHNR and CDR2 FQNEAQ (reference sequence). For the CDR3, the DNA is TGTGCCAGCAGCTTAGACAGAAAAGAGACCCAGTACTTC. It yields the protein CASSLDRKETQYF.